Listed here are 29 T cell receptor beta chains from one sample, sequenced in a study of blood T cell repertoires in COVID-19 (TCRdb year 2020). Library preparation employed the immunoSEQ multiplex PCR assay. Drawn from immuneACCESS, this table holds only the in-frame rearrangements with V and J called that TCRdb kept. Clones are partly lost; checked studies trace under half to an unresolved V gene and leave the rest unexplained. Recorded for this sample are about 330,000 clones; about 90% of them occurred a single time. Over 0.8% of the sample is taken by the ten largest. Sequenced sample: PBMCs or T cells enriched from blood (not recorded which). Source of these receptors: a young woman who had recovered from COVID-19.

V gene TRBV28 combines with J gene TRBJ1-6, with a weak D call TRBD1 (5 bases). This CDR3 comprises 12 residues. The germline V gene has CDR1 MDHEN and CDR2 SYDVKM. Between the trimmed V and J ends, which lost 2 bases and 12 bases, there was a span of 8 bases. This CDR3 is CASSLVGLPLHF. As DNA, the CDR3 is TGTGCCAGCAGTTTAGTGGGGCTACCCCTCCACTTT.

The chain uses TRBV7-8 and TRBJ2-7; a weak D match, TRBD1 (6 bases). The CDR3 extends over 15 amino acids. From germline, CDR1 is SGHVS and CDR2 FQNEAQ. V was trimmed by 5 bases and J by 2 bases, leaving 16 bases between them. The CDR3 protein is CASSLGVGAAYEQYF. CDR3 sequence (DNA): TGTGCCAGCAGCCTCGGCGTGGGGGCGGCCTACGAGCAGTACTTC.

This chain uses TRBV9 with TRBJ2-5; 10 bases line up with TRBD2. The CDR3 is made up of 16 amino acids. CDR1 SGDLS and CDR2 YYNGEE come from the germline V gene. With V trimmed by 1 base and J by 1 base, 4 bases remained unmatched. CDR3 in amino acids: CASSVQAGGLQETQYF. Here the CDR3 DNA reads TGTGCCAGCAGCGTACAAGCGGGGGGGCTCCAAGAGACCCAGTACTTC.

V is TRBV2 and J is TRBJ1-5, with D maybe TRBD1 (6 bases). V gave up 7 bases and J gave up 6 bases, with 10 bases separating them. Germline V gene lookup returns CDR1 SNHLY and CDR2 FYNNEI. CDR3 length: 12 amino acids. The CDR3 bases are TGTGCCAGCACCGGGGGGGCTCAGCCCCAGCATTTT. Its translation: CASTGGAQPQHF.

The V and J genes are TRBV5-5 and TRBJ1-4, with 7 bases identical to TRBD1. Germline V lookup: CDR1 SGHKS, CDR2 YYEKEE (reference sequence). This CDR3 contains 15 residues. V dropped 3 bases and J dropped 8; count of bases not matched to a gene: 10. The CDR3 nucleotides read TGTGCCAGCAGCTCTTACCGACAGGGTGAGGAAAAACTGTTTTTT. This codes for CASSSYRQGEEKLFF.

The rearrangement uses TRBV28 and TRBJ1-1, with D perhaps matching TRBD1 (6 bases). CDR1 and CDR2 (germline): MDHEN, SYDVKM. The V gene lost 0 bases and the J gene lost 3 bases, with 11 bases spanning the gap. This CDR3 comprises 15 residues. The CDR3 protein is CASSLWGRGYTEAFF. The CDR3 DNA follows: TGTGCCAGCAGTTTATGGGGGAGGGGGTACACTGAAGCTTTCTTT.

V gene TRBV4-1 combines with J gene TRBJ2-3, with D maybe TRBD1 (6 bases). Looked up from germline, CDR1 is MGHRA and CDR2 is YSYEKL. V was pared by 1 base and J by 2 bases, with 13 bases between. CDR3 length equals 16 residues. The CDR3 is CASSQGWQGNTDTQYF. DNA of the CDR3: TGCGCCAGCAGCCAAGGATGGCAGGGGAACACAGATACGCAGTATTTT.

This chain uses TRBV19 with TRBJ1-2, with 9 bases matching TRBD1. Germline V CDR1 and CDR2: LNHDA, SQIVND (reference sequence). With V trimmed by 5 bases and J by 0 bases, 4 bases remained unmatched. The CDR3 is 15 residues long. Written as DNA, the CDR3 is TGTGCCAGTAGTGACCGGGACAGGGCTAACTATGGCTACACCTTC. Residues: CASSDRDRANYGYTF.

The V call is TRBV3-1 (or the pseudogene TRBV3-2), the J call TRBJ1-3, with D possibly matching TRBD1 (5 bases). V shed 2 bases and J shed 2 bases, with 10 bases lying between them. This CDR3 is built from 15 residues. The germline gives CDR1 LGHDT, CDR2 YNNKEL (reference sequence). In DNA, the CDR3 is TGTGCCAGCAGCCAACGGGGGTCGGCTGGAAACACCATATATTTT. Its protein product is CASSQRGSAGNTIYF.

The rearrangement joins TRBV20-1 to TRBJ2-5; the D gene is possibly TRBD1 (5 bases). The CDR3 loop spans 13 amino acids. V was cut by 3 bases and J by 0 bases, with 8 bases left in between. In germline, CDR1 is DFQATT, CDR2 SNEGSKA (reference sequence). Here the CDR3 reads CSASIRDQETQYF. For the CDR3, the DNA is TGCAGTGCTAGTATCAGGGACCAAGAGACCCAGTACTTC.

The CDR3 loop reads CASSPMTRGSYNEQFF. DNA for the CDR3: TGTGCCAGCAGCCCCATGACTAGAGGTTCCTACAATGAGCAGTTCTTC. The rearrangement links TRBV3-1 (or the pseudogene TRBV3-2) to TRBJ2-1, with D possibly TRBD2 on 6 matching bases. The germline CDR1 and CDR2 sequences are LGHDT and YNNKEL (reference sequence). The CDR3 loop spans 16 amino acids. V lost 4 bases and J 1 base, leaving 14 bases between the germline ends.

J is TRBJ1-2 and V is TRBV6-5; D ambiguous. V lost 9 bases, J lost 2 bases, and 10 bases lay in between. Germline CDR1 MNHEY, CDR2 SVGAGI. The CDR3 is 12 residues long. The CDR3 is CASSTLNYGYTF. The CDR3 nucleotides are TGTGCCAGTAGCACGCTCAACTATGGCTACACCTTC.

This chain links TRBV28 with TRBJ1-3, with a weak D call TRBD1 (6 bases). The CDR3 is 14 amino acids. Germline lookup yields CDR1 MDHEN and CDR2 SYDVKM. Trimming shortened V by 6 bases and J by 3 bases, and 12 bases separated the two germline ends. In nucleotides, the CDR3 is TGTGCCAGCAGCCCCGGACAGATTGGAAACACCATATATTTT. This encodes CASSPGQIGNTIYF. Full variable domain (missing parts from reference TRBV28 and TRBJ1-3): DVKVTQSSRYLVKRTGEKVFLECVQDMDHENMFWYRQDPGLGLRLIYFSYDVKMKEKGDIPEGYSVSREKKERFSLILESASTNQTSMYLCASSPGQIGNTIYFGEGSWLTVV.

The genes are TRBV7-8 and TRBJ1-2; D remains unclear. The CDR3 has 16 residues. V was trimmed by 2 bases and J by 2 bases, leaving 15 bases between them. The germline V gene has CDR1 SGHVS and CDR2 FQNEAQ. This chain's CDR3 is CASSLSVARSNYGYTF. The CDR3 nucleotides read TGTGCCAGCAGCTTATCCGTTGCTAGGTCCAACTATGGCTACACCTTC.

The rearrangement joins TRBV5-5 to TRBJ2-7; TRBD1 is a possible D gene (6 bases). Per the germline V gene, CDR1 is SGHKS and CDR2 is YYEKEE (reference sequence). Trimming stripped 1 base from V and 3 bases from J, with 14 bases between. The CDR3 loop spans 15 amino acids. CDR3 nucleotides: TGTGCCAGCAGCTTGCAGGTGGGACACCTCTACGAGCAGTACTTC. Its translation is CASSLQVGHLYEQYF.

To note about this clone: Other nucleotide sequences in the sample specify the same CDR3. This chain joins TRBV27 and TRBJ1-6; 9 bases align to TRBD1. Germline V gene sequence: CDR1 MNHEY, CDR2 SMNVEV (reference sequence). J was trimmed by 7 bases and V by 4 bases; bases with no gene match: 2. This CDR3 has 14 residues. CDR3 sequence reads: CASSSDRGNSPLHF. For the CDR3, the DNA is TGTGCCAGCAGTTCGGACAGGGGAAATTCACCCCTCCACTTT.

This sequence joins TRBV6-5 and TRBJ2-3; unclear D gene. V was pared by 5 bases and J by 1 base, with 10 bases between. The CDR3 is made up of 14 amino acids. Germline V gene lookup returns CDR1 MNHEY and CDR2 SVGAGI. CDR3 sequence: CASSIDGGTDTQYF. Written as DNA, the CDR3 is TGTGCCAGCAGTATCGACGGAGGCACAGATACGCAGTATTTT.

V and J are TRBV5-4 and TRBJ2-3; 13 bases align to TRBD2. The CDR3 contains 18 residues. Germline loops: CDR1 SGHNT, CDR2 YYREEE (reference sequence). J gave up 0 bases and V 5 bases, and 9 bases lay outside the gene matches. Here the CDR3 DNA reads TGTGCCAGCAGGACCAGGACTAGCGGGGGATCTAGCACAGATACGCAGTATTTT. It yields the protein CASRTRTSGGSSTDTQYF.

This chain joins TRBV29-1 and TRBJ2-7; the match to TRBD1 covers 10 bases. The V segment lost 6 bases and the J segment 5 bases; nucleotides outside the gene matches: 7. In germline, CDR1 is SQVTM, CDR2 ANQGSEA. There are 13 residues in the CDR3. CDR3 protein: CSVGGQGRHEQYF. CDR3 DNA sequence: TGCAGCGTCGGGGGACAGGGGCGGCACGAGCAGTACTTC.

The rearrangement uses TRBV19 and TRBJ1-5; D not certain. There are 12 residues in the CDR3. CDR1 and CDR2 from the germline V gene are LNHDA and SQIVND (reference sequence). The V gene lost 5 bases and the J gene lost 7 bases, with 9 bases spanning the gap. The CDR3 sequence is CASSPLSQPQHF. The CDR3 bases are TGTGCCAGTAGTCCTCTGAGCCAGCCCCAGCATTTT.

The chain is built from TRBV30 and TRBJ1-6; 8 bases agree with TRBD1. V shed 0 bases, J shed 9 bases, and the junction held 10 bases outside the gene matches. In germline, CDR1 is GTSNPN, CDR2 SVGIG (reference sequence). The CDR3 runs 16 residues. In DNA form, the CDR3 reads TGTGCCTGGAGTGTAAGCGGACAGGGTCTGAGTTCACCCCTCCACTTT. It translates to CAWSVSGQGLSSPLHF.

The chain combines TRBV19 with TRBJ1-1; TRBD1 matches 8 bases. The CDR3 is 15 amino acids. V dropped 2 bases and J dropped 2; count of bases not matched to a gene: 4. Germline CDR1 LNHDA, CDR2 SQIVND (reference sequence). The CDR3 loop reads CASSIRTGGNTEAFF. The CDR3 nucleotides are TGTGCCAGTAGTATACGTACAGGGGGAAACACTGAAGCTTTCTTT. The full variable domain, rest sourced from reference TRBV19 and TRBJ1-1, is DGGITQSPKYLFRKEGQNVTLSCEQNLNHDAMYWYRQDPGQGLRLIYYSQIVNDFQKGDIAEGYSVSREKKESFPLTVTSAQKNPTAFYLCASSIRTGGNTEAFFGQGTRLTVV.

This clone is a singleton in its sample. This chain joins TRBV10-3 and TRBJ1-1; 8 nucleotides align to TRBD1. The V segment lost 6 bases and the J segment 1 base; nucleotides outside the gene matches: 4. The germline gives CDR1 ENHRY, CDR2 SYGVKD. The CDR3 sequence is 14 residues long. In DNA, the CDR3 is TGTGCCATCAGAATGGACAGGGAGAACACTGAAGCTTTCTTT. Protein product: CAIRMDRENTEAFF.

The chain links TRBV5-4 to TRBJ1-2; 10 nucleotides agree with TRBD1. V dropped 4 bases and J dropped 1; count of bases not matched to a gene: 4. The CDR3 totals 15 residues. Germline CDR1 SGHNT, CDR2 YYREEE (reference sequence). CDR3 in DNA: TGTGCCAGCAGCGCCCGGGACAGGGGTAACTATGGCTACACCTTC. Translating gives CASSARDRGNYGYTF. The entire variable domain, with the rest obtained from reference TRBV5-4 and TRBJ1-2, is as follows: ETGVTQSPTHLIKTRGQQVTLRCSSQSGHNTVSWYQQALGQGPQFIFQYYREEENGRGNFPPRFSGLQFPNYSSELNVNALELDDSALYLCASSARDRGNYGYTFGSGTRLTVV.

The rearrangement joins TRBV18 to TRBJ1-4, with D perhaps matching TRBD1 (5 bases). The CDR3 runs 15 residues. V shed 1 base and J shed 7 bases, with 13 bases lying between them. From germline, CDR1 is KGHSH and CDR2 LQKENI. The CDR3 region has the DNA TGTGCCAGCTCACCACGGCAGGGCGTCGGTGAAAAACTGTTTTTT. Its translation is CASSPRQGVGEKLFF.

The V and J genes are TRBV28 and TRBJ1-2; TRBD1 is a possible D gene (5 bases). CDR3 length: 15 amino acids. Germline loops: CDR1 MDHEN, CDR2 SYDVKM. Trimming removed 7 bases at V and 2 bases at J, with 17 bases between. CDR3 DNA sequence: TGTGCCAGCAATCTTTCCCGGGGGTTCAACTATGGCTACACCTTC. Translating it yields CASNLSRGFNYGYTF.

The chain uses TRBV3-1 (or the pseudogene TRBV3-2) and TRBJ1-5; TRBD1 might be the D (6 bases). Between the trimmed V and J ends, which lost 4 bases and 4 bases, there was a span of 8 bases. Germline CDR1 and CDR2: LGHDT and YNNKEL (reference sequence). The CDR3 runs 13 residues. Here the CDR3 DNA reads TGTGCCAGCAGCCGGACAGTTAATCAGCCCCAGCATTTT. It specifies CASSRTVNQPQHF.

The chain carries TRBV11-3 and TRBJ2-3; no firm D call. Germline V gives CDR1 SGHNT, CDR2 YENEEA. This CDR3 comprises 14 residues. Trimming removed 0 bases from V and 6 bases from J, with 10 bases in between. The DNA of the CDR3 is TGTGCCAGCAGCTTAGATCAGGCCCGGGATACGCAGTATTTT. As protein: CASSLDQARDTQYF.

CDR3 amino acids: CASSLGQESYEQYF. CDR3 DNA sequence: TGTGCCAGCTCACTGGGACAGGAGTCCTACGAGCAGTACTTC. The rearrangement links TRBV18 to TRBJ2-7; 8 bases agree with TRBD1. Germline CDR1 KGHSH, CDR2 LQKENI. The CDR3 runs 14 residues. The ends lost 4 bases at V and 1 base at J; junction bases unmatched: 3.